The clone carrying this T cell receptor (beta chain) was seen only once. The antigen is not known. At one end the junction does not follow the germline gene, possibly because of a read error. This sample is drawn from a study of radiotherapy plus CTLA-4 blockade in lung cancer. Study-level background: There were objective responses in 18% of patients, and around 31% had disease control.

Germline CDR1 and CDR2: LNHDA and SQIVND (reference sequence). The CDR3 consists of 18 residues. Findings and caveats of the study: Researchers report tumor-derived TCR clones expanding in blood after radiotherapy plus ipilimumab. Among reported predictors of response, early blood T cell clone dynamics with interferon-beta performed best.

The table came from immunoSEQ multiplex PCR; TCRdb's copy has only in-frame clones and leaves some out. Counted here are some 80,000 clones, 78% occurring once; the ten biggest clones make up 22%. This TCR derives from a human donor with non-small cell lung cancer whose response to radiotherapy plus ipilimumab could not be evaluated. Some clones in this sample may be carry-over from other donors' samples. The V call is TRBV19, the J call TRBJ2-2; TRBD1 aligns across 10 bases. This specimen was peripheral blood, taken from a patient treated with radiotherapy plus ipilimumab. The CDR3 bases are TGTGCCAGTAGTGAAAGACAGGGGGCGCATACGAACGCCGGGGAGCTGTTTTTT. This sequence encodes CASSERQGAHTNAGELFF.